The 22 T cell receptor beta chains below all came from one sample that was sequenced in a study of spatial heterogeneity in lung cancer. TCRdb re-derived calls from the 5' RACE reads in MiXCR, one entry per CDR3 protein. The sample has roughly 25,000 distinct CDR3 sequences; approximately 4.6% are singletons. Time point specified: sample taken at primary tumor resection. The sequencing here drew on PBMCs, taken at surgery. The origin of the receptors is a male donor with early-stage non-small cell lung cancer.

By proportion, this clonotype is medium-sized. The CDR3 DNA sequence: TGCAGTGCTAGAGTGTCGGGGGGCCCTGGAAACACCATATATTTT. The encoded protein is CSARVSGGPGNTIYF. The V and J genes are TRBV20-1 and TRBJ1-3; perhaps TRBD1 as D (6 bases). Per germline, CDR1 DFQATT and CDR2 SNEGSKA (reference sequence). There are 15 residues in the CDR3. The V end lost 1 base, the J end lost 2 bases, and 12 bases lay between the germline ends.

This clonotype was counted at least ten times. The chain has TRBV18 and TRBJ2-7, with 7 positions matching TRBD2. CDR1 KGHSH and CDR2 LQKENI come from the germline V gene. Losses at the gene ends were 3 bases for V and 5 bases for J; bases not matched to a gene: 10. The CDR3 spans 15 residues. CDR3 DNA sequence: TGTGCCAGCTCACCGCAACGGGAGGCCACTAACGAGCAGTACTTC. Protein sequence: CASSPQREATNEQYF.

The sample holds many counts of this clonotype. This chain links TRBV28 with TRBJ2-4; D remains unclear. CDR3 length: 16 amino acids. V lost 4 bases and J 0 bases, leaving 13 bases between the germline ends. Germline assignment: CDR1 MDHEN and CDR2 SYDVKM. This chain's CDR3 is CASSSPSEGAKNIQYF. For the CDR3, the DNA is TGTGCCAGCAGTTCCCCCTCGGAAGGAGCCAAAAACATTCAGTACTTC.

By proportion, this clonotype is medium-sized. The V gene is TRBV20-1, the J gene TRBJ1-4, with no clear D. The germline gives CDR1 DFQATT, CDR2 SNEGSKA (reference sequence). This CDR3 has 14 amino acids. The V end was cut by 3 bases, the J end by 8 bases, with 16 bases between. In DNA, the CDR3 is TGCAGTGCTAGTTATAAGGGATTTGGGGAAAAACTGTTTTTT. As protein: CSASYKGFGEKLFF.

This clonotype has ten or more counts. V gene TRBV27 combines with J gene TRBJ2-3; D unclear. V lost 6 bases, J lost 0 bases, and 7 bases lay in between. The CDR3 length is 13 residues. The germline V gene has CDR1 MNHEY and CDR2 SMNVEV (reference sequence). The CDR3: CASRLPSTDTQYF. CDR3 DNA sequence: TGTGCCAGCAGGCTCCCTAGCACAGATACGCAGTATTTT.

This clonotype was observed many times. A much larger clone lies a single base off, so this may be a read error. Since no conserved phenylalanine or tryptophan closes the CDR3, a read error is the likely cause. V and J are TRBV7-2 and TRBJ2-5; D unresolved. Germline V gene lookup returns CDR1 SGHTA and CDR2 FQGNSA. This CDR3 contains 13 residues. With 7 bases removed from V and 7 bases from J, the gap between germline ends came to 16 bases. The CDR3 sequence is CASTIAAVPTQYS. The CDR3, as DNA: TGTGCCAGCACCATCGCCGCGGTACCGACCCAGTACTCC.

CDR3 residues: CASSQGTLVAGRNEQFF. In DNA, the CDR3 is TGTGCCAGCAGCCAAGGGACATTGGTGGCGGGAAGGAATGAGCAGTTCTTC. The chain combines TRBV4-2 with TRBJ2-1; D perhaps matches TRBD2 (6 bases). V lost 1 base and J lost 7, with 20 bases in between. Looked up from germline, CDR1 is LGHNA and CDR2 is YNFKEQ. This CDR3 contains 17 residues.

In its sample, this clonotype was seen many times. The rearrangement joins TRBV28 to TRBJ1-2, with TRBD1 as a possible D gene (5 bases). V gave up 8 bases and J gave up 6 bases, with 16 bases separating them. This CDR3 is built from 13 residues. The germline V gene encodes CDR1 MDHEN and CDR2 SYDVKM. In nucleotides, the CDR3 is TGTGCCAGCCTCCCAGGGTTCCGGGATGGCTACACCTTC. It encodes CASLPGFRDGYTF.

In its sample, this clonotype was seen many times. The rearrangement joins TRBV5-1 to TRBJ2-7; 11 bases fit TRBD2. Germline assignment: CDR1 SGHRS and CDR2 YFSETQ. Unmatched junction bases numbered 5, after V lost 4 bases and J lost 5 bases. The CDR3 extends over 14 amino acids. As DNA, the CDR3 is TGCGCCAGCAGCACCACTAGCGGGAGTGACGAGCAGTACTTC. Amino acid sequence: CASSTTSGSDEQYF.

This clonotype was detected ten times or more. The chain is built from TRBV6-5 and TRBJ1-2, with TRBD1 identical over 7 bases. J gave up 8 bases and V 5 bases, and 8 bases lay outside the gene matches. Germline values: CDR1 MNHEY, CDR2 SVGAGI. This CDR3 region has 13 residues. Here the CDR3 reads CASSRTGVRGYTF. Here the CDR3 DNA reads TGTGCCAGCAGTAGAACAGGGGTTCGCGGCTACACCTTC.

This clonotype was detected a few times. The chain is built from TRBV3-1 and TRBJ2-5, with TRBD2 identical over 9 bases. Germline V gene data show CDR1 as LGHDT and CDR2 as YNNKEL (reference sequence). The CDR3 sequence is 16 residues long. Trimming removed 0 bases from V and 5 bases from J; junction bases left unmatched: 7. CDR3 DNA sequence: TGTGCCAGCAGCCAAGATCTGGCGGGGGGGCGTGAGACCCAGTACTTC. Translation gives CASSQDLAGGRETQYF.

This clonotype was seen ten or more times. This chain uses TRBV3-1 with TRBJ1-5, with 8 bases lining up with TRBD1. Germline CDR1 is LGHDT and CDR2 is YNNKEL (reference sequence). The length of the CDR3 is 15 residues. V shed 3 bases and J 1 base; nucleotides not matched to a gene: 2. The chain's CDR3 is CASSQGQASNQPQHF. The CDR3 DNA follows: TGTGCCAGCAGCCAGGGACAGGCGAGCAATCAGCCCCAGCATTTT.

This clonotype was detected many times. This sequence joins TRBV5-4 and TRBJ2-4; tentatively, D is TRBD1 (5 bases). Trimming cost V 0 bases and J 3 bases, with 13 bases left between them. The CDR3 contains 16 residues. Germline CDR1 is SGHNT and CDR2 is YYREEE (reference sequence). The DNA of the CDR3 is TGTGCCAGCAGCTTGGAGTCCCAGGGTGTCAAAAACATTCAGTACTTC. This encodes CASSLESQGVKNIQYF.

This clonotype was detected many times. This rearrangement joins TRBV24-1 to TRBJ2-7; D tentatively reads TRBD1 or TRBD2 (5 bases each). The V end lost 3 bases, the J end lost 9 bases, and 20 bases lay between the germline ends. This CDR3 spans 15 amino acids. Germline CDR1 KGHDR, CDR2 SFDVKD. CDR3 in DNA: TGTGCCACCAGTGATCCCAAGGGGACCCTACGAGGGCAGTACTTC. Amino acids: CATSDPKGTLRGQYF.

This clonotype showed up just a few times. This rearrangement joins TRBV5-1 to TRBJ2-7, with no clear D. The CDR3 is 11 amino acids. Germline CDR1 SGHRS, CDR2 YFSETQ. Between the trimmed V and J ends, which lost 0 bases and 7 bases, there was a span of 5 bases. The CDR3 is CASSLGPEQYF. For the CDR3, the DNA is TGCGCCAGCAGCTTGGGTCCAGAGCAGTACTTC.

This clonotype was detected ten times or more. The CDR3 region has the DNA TGTGCCAGCAGATCTCGAGTAAGCACAGATACGCAGTATTTT. Protein sequence: CASRSRVSTDTQYF. This chain links TRBV11-2 with TRBJ2-3; no firm D call. CDR1 is SGHAT, CDR2 FQNNGV, per germline. Trimming took 6 bases from V and 0 from J, leaving 10 bases between them. CDR3 length: 14 amino acids. The variable domain in full, with the rest retrieved from reference TRBV11-2 and TRBJ2-3, is EAGVAQSPRYKIIEKRQSVAFWCNPISGHATLYWYQQILGQGPKLLIQFQNNGVVDDSQLPKDRFSAERLKGVDSTLKIQPAKLEDSAVYLCASRSRVSTDTQYFGPGTRLTVL.

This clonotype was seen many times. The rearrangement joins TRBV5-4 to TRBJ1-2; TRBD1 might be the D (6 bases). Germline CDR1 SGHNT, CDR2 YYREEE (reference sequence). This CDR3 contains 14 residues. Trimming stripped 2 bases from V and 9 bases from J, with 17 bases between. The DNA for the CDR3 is TGTGCCAGCAGCTTCCCCCCAGCGGGGGGCAGCTACACCTTC. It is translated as CASSFPPAGGSYTF.

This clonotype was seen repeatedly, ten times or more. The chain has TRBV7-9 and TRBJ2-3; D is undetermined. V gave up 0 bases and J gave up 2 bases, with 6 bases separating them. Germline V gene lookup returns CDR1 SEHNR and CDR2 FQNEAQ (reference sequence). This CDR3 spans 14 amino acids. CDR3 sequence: CASSLAGVTDTQYF. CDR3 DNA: TGTGCCAGCAGCTTAGCAGGAGTCACAGATACGCAGTATTTT.

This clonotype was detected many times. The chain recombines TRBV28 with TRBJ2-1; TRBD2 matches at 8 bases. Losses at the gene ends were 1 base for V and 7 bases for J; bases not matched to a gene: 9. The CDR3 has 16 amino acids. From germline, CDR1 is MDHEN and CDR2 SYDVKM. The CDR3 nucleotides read TGTGCCAGCAGTTTATTCGGGACTAGGGTCAAGAATGAGCAGTTCTTC. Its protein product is CASSLFGTRVKNEQFF.

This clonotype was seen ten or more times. Here the CDR3 DNA reads TGTGCCAGCAGTTACTCGAGAGACAGGGTAGAGACCCAGTACTTC. It is translated as CASSYSRDRVETQYF. The chain combines TRBV6-5 with TRBJ2-5; TRBD1 agrees at 7 bases. J lost 4 bases, V lost 0 bases, and 5 bases had no gene match. CDR3 length equals 15 residues. Germline V gene data show CDR1 as MNHEY and CDR2 as SVGAGI.

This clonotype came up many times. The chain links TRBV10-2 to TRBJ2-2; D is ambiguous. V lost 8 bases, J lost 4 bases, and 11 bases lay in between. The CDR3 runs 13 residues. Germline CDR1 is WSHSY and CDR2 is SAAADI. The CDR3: CASLVPSTGELFF. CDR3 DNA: TGCGCCAGCCTCGTTCCATCCACCGGGGAGCTGTTTTTT.

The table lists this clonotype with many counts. CDR3 amino acids: CASSMGRGLDTEAFF. CDR3 DNA sequence: TGTGCCAGCAGCATGGGAAGGGGCCTGGACACTGAAGCTTTCTTT. This chain uses TRBV7-2 with TRBJ1-1; the D gene is possibly TRBD1 (5 bases). V lost 5 bases to trimming and J lost 3 bases, with 16 bases between them. Germline V gene data show CDR1 as SGHTA and CDR2 as FQGNSA. The length of the CDR3 is 15 residues.